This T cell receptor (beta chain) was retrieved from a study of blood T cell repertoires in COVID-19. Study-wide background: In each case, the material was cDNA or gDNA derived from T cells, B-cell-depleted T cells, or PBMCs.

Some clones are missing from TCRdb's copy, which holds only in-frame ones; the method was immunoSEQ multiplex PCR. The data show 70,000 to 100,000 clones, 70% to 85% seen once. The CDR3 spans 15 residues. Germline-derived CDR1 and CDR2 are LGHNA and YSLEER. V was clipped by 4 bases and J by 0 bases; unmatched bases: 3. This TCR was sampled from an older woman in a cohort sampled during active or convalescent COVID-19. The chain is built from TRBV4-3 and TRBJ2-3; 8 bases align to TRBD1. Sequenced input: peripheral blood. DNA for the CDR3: TGCGCCAGCAGCCCGGGACAGGAGAGCACAGATACGCAGTATTTT. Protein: CASSPGQESTDTQYF.